These 19 T cell receptor beta chains share one sample of origin, sequenced in a study of T cell responses to AZD1222 COVID-19 vaccine. Using immunoSEQ multiplex PCR, the repertoire was profiled, and TCRdb retains in-frame clones only, with some absent. The sample yields approximately 97,000 clones, about 86% seen once. This sample comprised peripheral blood, obtained on day 0 of AZD1222 vaccination. The source of these receptors is an adult in good health.

The V call is TRBV7-8, the J call TRBJ2-7; possibly TRBD1 for D (6 bases). The germline CDR1 and CDR2 sequences are SGHVS and FQNEAQ. The CDR3 sequence is 12 residues long. With 5 bases removed from V and 5 bases from J, the gap between germline ends came to 10 bases. The CDR3 loop is CASSPGVHEQYF. The CDR3 region has the DNA TGTGCCAGCAGCCCAGGGGTCCACGAGCAGTACTTC. The entire variable domain, with the rest obtained from reference TRBV7-8 and TRBJ2-7, is as follows: GAGVSQSPRYKVAKRGQDVALRCDPISGHVSLFWYQQALGQGPEFLTYFQNEAQLDKSGLPSDRFFAERPEGSVSTLKIQRTQQEDSAVYLCASSPGVHEQYFGPGTRLTVT.

The rearrangement uses TRBV19 and TRBJ2-5; 7 bases line up with TRBD2. CDR1 is LNHDA and CDR2 is SQIVND in the germline V gene (reference sequence). The CDR3 sequence is 16 residues long. Trimming cost V 5 bases and J 4 bases; bases outside gene matches: 13. DNA for the CDR3: TGTGCCAGTAGTGGCCGGGTAGCGGGCAGCACAGAGACCCAGTACTTC. Protein: CASSGRVAGSTETQYF.

This clone came up a few times. This sequence joins TRBV9 and TRBJ2-2, with TRBD1 matching 8 bases. CDR3 length: 15 residues. With V trimmed by 0 bases and J by 5 bases, 3 bases remained unmatched. Germline V lookup: CDR1 SGDLS, CDR2 YYNGEE. The CDR3 coding sequence is TGTGCCAGCAGCGTAGAAACAGGGGGAACCGGGGAGCTGTTTTTT. Protein: CASSVETGGTGELFF.

A word on this clone: One end of the junction is discordant with germline, which a read error may explain. The chain links TRBV29-1 to TRBJ2-1, with TRBD2 as a possible D gene (5 bases). From germline, CDR1 is SQVTM and CDR2 ANQGSEA. This CDR3 is built from 16 residues. CDR3 DNA: TGCAGCCTTGAAGGTCTGCGTGGGAGCTCCTACAATGAGCAGTTCTTC. Its translation: CSLEGLRGSSYNEQFF.

This chain uses TRBV9 with TRBJ2-5; TRBD1 is a possible D gene (5 bases). The germline gives CDR1 SGDLS, CDR2 YYNGEE. Trimming took off 4 bases at V and 0 bases at J, with 7 bases between the two ends. This CDR3 is 13 amino acids long. The CDR3 sequence: CASSQDNQETQYF. The CDR3 DNA reads as TGTGCCAGCAGCCAGGACAACCAAGAGACCCAGTACTTC.

The chain joins TRBV5-1 to TRBJ2-5; 15 bases agree with TRBD2. This CDR3 region has 17 residues. V shed 4 bases and J 0 bases; nucleotides not matched to a gene: 4. The germline V gene encodes CDR1 SGHRS and CDR2 YFSETQ. The CDR3 reads CASSPGTSGGYQETQYF. In DNA form, the CDR3 reads TGCGCCAGCAGCCCCGGGACTAGCGGGGGGTACCAAGAGACCCAGTACTTC.

The rearrangement links TRBV5-1 to TRBJ2-1, with 7 bases matching TRBD2. This CDR3 spans 14 amino acids. The ends lost 0 bases at V and 10 bases at J; junction bases unmatched: 7. The germline CDR1 and CDR2 sequences are SGHRS and YFSETQ. The DNA for the CDR3 is TGCGCCAGCAGCTTGGGGGCTAGCGGAGGAGAGCAGTTCTTC. Its protein product is CASSLGASGGEQFF.

The CDR3 loop reads CAWSVRTGGTEAFF. In DNA form, the CDR3 reads TGTGCCTGGAGTGTACGAACAGGGGGCACTGAAGCTTTCTTT. The gene calls are TRBV30 and TRBJ1-1, with TRBD1 identical over 8 bases. CDR1 is GTSNPN and CDR2 is SVGIG in the germline V gene (reference sequence). With V trimmed by 0 bases and J by 4 bases, 4 bases remained unmatched. The CDR3 has 14 amino acids.

The genes are TRBV30 and TRBJ1-5; D not certain. V was shortened by 0 bases and J by 2 bases, with 11 bases between the two germline ends. This CDR3 has 15 amino acids. The germline gives CDR1 GTSNPN, CDR2 SVGIG (reference sequence). The CDR3 DNA follows: TGTGCCTGGAGTGTAAGTGGTCGGGGCAATCAGCCCCAGCATTTT. This sequence encodes CAWSVSGRGNQPQHF.

The rearrangement joins TRBV7-3 to TRBJ2-3; D remains unclear. CDR3 length: 14 residues. CDR1 is SGHTA and CDR2 is FQGTGA in the germline V gene. V lost 0 bases and J lost 5, with 9 bases in between. In DNA, the CDR3 is TGTGCCAGCAGCTTAACGAAGTCAATAGATACGCAGTATTTT. Translation gives CASSLTKSIDTQYF.

CDR3 sequence: CASSLDTGRNEQFF. CDR3 coding DNA: TGTGCCAGCAGCTTAGATACGGGGCGGAATGAGCAGTTCTTC. The chain links TRBV11-2 to TRBJ2-1; D tentatively fits TRBD1 or TRBD2 (5 bases each). V dropped 0 bases and J dropped 7 bases, with 10 bases sitting between them. This CDR3 has 14 residues. The V gene's germline CDR1 is SGHAT and CDR2 FQNNGV.

The chain recombines TRBV5-1 with TRBJ1-6, with a tentative D call TRBD1 (6 bases). CDR3 length: 17 residues. CDR1 and CDR2 from the germline V gene are SGHRS and YFSETQ. Trimming removed 3 bases at V and 0 bases at J, with 13 bases between. This chain's CDR3 is CASSYRDTSSYNSPLHF. For the CDR3, the DNA is TGCGCCAGCAGCTACCGGGACACAAGCTCCTATAATTCACCCCTCCACTTT. Full variable domain (outside the CDR3, taken from reference TRBV5-1 and TRBJ1-6): KAGVTQTPRYLIKTRGQQVTLSCSPISGHRSVSWYQQTPGQGLQFLFEYFSETQRNKGNFPGRFSGRQFSNSRSEMNVSTLELGDSALYLCASSYRDTSSYNSPLHFGNGTRLTVT.

V usage is TRBV3-1 (or the pseudogene TRBV3-2) and J usage is TRBJ2-5, with D perhaps TRBD1 (5 bases). Germline V gene data show CDR1 as LGHDT and CDR2 as YNNKEL (reference sequence). Between the trimmed V and J ends, which lost 4 bases and 5 bases, there was a span of 17 bases. This CDR3 is 15 amino acids long. The CDR3 DNA reads as TGTGCCAGCAGCCGCCGGGCCCTAGGGGATGAGACCCAGTACTTC. This translates into CASSRRALGDETQYF.

This clone was detected a few times. This chain connects TRBV18 to TRBJ1-2; D might be TRBD1 (6 bases). This CDR3 comprises 13 residues. Trimming stripped 3 bases from V and 5 bases from J, with 10 bases between. CDR1 KGHSH and CDR2 LQKENI come from the germline V gene. The CDR3 DNA reads as TGTGCCAGCTCACCGCAGGACAGATATGGCTACACCTTC. Translated, it gives CASSPQDRYGYTF. The complete variable domain, with remaining parts taken from reference TRBV18 and TRBJ1-2, reads NAGVMQNPRHLVRRRGQEARLRCSPMKGHSHVYWYRQLPEEGLKFMVYLQKENIIDESGMPKERFSAEFPKEGPSILRIQQVVRGDSAAYFCASSPQDRYGYTFGSGTRLTVV.

The V and J genes are TRBV4-3 and TRBJ2-4; D tentatively fits TRBD1 or TRBD2 (5 bases each). The V end was cut by 0 bases, the J end by 0 bases, with 12 bases between. Germline CDR1 reads LGHNA; CDR2 reads YSLEER. This CDR3 region has 17 residues. CDR3 bases: TGCGCCAGCAGCCAAGATCAGGGACCTAGAGCCAAAAACATTCAGTACTTC. Translating gives CASSQDQGPRAKNIQYF.

The chain uses TRBV29-1 and TRBJ2-5; 7 bases fit TRBD2. Germline V gene data show CDR1 as SQVTM and CDR2 as ANQGSEA. V was clipped by 6 bases and J by 3 bases; unmatched bases: 7. The CDR3 runs to 13 residues. CDR3 DNA sequence: TGCAGCGTGTCCAGGGACTACAAAGAGACCCAGTACTTC. This translates into CSVSRDYKETQYF.

The gene calls are TRBV28 and TRBJ1-1; D unresolved. The germline V gene encodes CDR1 MDHEN and CDR2 SYDVKM. The CDR3 totals 13 residues. V was clipped by 3 bases and J by 6 bases, with 11 bases between them. DNA for the CDR3: TGTGCCAGCAGTTTTGGGCTGCCACCTGAAGCTTTCTTT. Its protein is CASSFGLPPEAFF.

Note on this clone: This likely traces to a read error, being one base from a far larger clone. V and J are TRBV27 and TRBJ2-7, with TRBD2 matching 9 bases. J gave up 3 bases and V 7 bases, and 10 bases lay outside the gene matches. Germline V gene sequence: CDR1 MNHEY, CDR2 SMNVEV (reference sequence). There are 15 residues in the CDR3. In nucleotides, the CDR3 is TGTGCCAGCAAATTCGGGGCGGGGGGGCTCTACGAGCAGTACTTC. It yields the protein CASKFGAGGLYEQYF.

The chain is built from TRBV3-1 (or the pseudogene TRBV3-2) and TRBJ2-7; 10 nucleotides line up with TRBD2. CDR3 length equals 14 residues. After removal of 1 base from V and 3 bases from J, the junction contained 0 bases not matched to a gene. Germline CDR1 reads LGHDT; CDR2 reads YNNKEL (reference sequence). The CDR3, as DNA: TGTGCCAGCAGCCAAGGGACTAGCGGCTACGAGCAGTACTTC. Translated: CASSQGTSGYEQYF.